The rows below give T cell receptor beta chains drawn from one sample of a study of neoadjuvant nivolumab and ipilimumab in lung cancer. This table comes from immunoSEQ multiplex PCR, and its TCRdb copy is limited to in-frame clones, with some not included. The data contain about 27,000 clones, roughly 76% of them seen just once; the ten biggest clones take up about 20%. The sample was tumor tissue, taken after neoadjuvant nivolumab, alone or with ipilimumab, at or shortly before surgery. The origin of the receptors is an adult with non-small cell lung cancer. The CDR3 runs from the conserved cysteine through the conserved F or W. The order of the fields is V gene, D gene, clone size, J gene, CDR3 DNA, CDR3 protein. A D gene is named only where the DNA matches it firmly. Part of the rows lack a size; the others show once, few, many or a class for expanded clones.

TRBV5-5,.,.,TRBJ1-2,TGTGCCAGCAGCTTGGAGGGGGATCCCTTTTTGGGCTACACCTTC,CASSLEGDPFLGYTF
TRBV6-1,TRBD1,.,TRBJ2-3,TGTGCCAGCAGATCGGACAGGATAAGTACAGATACGCAGTATTTT,CASRSDRISTDTQYF
TRBV30,TRBD1,.,TRBJ1-2,TGTGCCTGGACCCATACAGGGGTCTATGGCTACACCTTC,CAWTHTGVYGYTF
TRBV12-5,.,.,TRBJ1-3,TGTGCTAGTGTAGTGAGCTCTGGAAACACCATATATTTT,CASVVSSGNTIYF
TRBV10-3,TRBD1,.,TRBJ1-2,TGTGCCACGCGACAGGGGGCCTTGGCCGGCTACACCTTC,CATRQGALAGYTF
TRBV11-2,.,.,TRBJ1-2,TGTGCCAGCAGCTTAGGGGCAGGGAGGAGTTATGGCTACACCTTC,CASSLGAGRSYGYTF
TRBV5-4,.,.,TRBJ2-7,TGTGCCTCCGCCGGAGGGGGCGGAATCTACGAGCAGTACTTC,CASAGGGGIYEQYF
TRBV5-1,TRBD2,.,TRBJ2-3,TGCGCCAGCAGCCTGGGGGGGACCTGGGGGACAGATACGCAGTATTTT,CASSLGGTWGTDTQYF
TRBV10-1,.,.,TRBJ1-5,TGCGCCAGCAGTCAGGGGCCTGATCAGCCCCAGCATTTT,CASSQGPDQPQHF
TRBV2,.,.,TRBJ2-1,TGTGCCAGCAGTTACGGACTATATGATTACAATGAGCAGTTCTTC,CASSYGLYDYNEQFF
TRBV29-1,.,.,TRBJ2-2,TGCAGCGTTGAAGATCGGCGAGTTAACACCGGGGAGCTGTTTTTT,CSVEDRRVNTGELFF
TRBV7-9,.,.,TRBJ1-1,TGTGCCAGCAGCTTGGGCAGCACTGAAGCTTTCTTT,CASSLGSTEAFF
TRBV5-8,.,.,TRBJ2-7,TGTGCCAGCAGCTTGATTGGCTTATCCTACGAGCAGTACTTC,CASSLIGLSYEQYF
TRBV30,.,.,TRBJ1-2,TGTGCCTGGAGTCGGGATTCCACTCCTAACTATGGCTACACCTTC,CAWSRDSTPNYGYTF
TRBV25-1,TRBD1,.,TRBJ1-1,TGTGCCAGCAGTGAATGGAGGGACAGCGCAGAAGCTTTCTTT,CASSEWRDSAEAFF
TRBV30,.,.,TRBJ1-6,TGTGCCTGGACCTACAGGAGGACACCCCTCCACTTT,CAWTYRRTPLHF
TRBV5-4,.,.,TRBJ2-2,TGTGCCAGCAGCTTAGGTTCCGGGACCGGGGAGCTGTTTTTT,CASSLGSGTGELFF
TRBV19,TRBD1,.,TRBJ1-6,TGTGCCAGTAGTAGAAGACAGGGCTGGAATTCACCCCTCCACTTT,CASSRRQGWNSPLHF
TRBV20-1,.,.,TRBJ2-3,TGCAGTGCTAGGAGGGGGACTCGCGAGTATTTT,CSARRGTREYF
TRBV6-5,TRBD1,.,TRBJ1-1,TGTGCCAGCAGTCCCGGACAGGGGAAGGCTTTCTTT,CASSPGQGKAFF
TRBV5-1,TRBD1,few,TRBJ2-1,TGCGCCAGCAGCTTAACAGGGGACGCAGACATCAATGAGCAGTTCTTC,CASSLTGDADINEQFF
TRBV7-2,TRBD2,.,TRBJ2-3,TGTGCCCTTGAGTTTAGCGGGGGGTATACGCAGTATTTT,CALEFSGGYTQYF
TRBV11-2,TRBD1,few,TRBJ2-3,TGTGCCAGCAGCCGGGGGACAGGGAGGACAGATACGCAGTATTTT,CASSRGTGRTDTQYF
TRBV7-9,.,.,TRBJ1-4,TGTGCCAGCAGCTTAGGTCCCGGGGGATCAACTAATGAAAAACTGTTTTTT,CASSLGPGGSTNEKLFF
TRBV5-1,.,.,TRBJ2-1,TGCGCCAGCAGCTTGGGGACGGTGGGGAATGAGCAGTTCTTC,CASSLGTVGNEQFF
TRBV30,.,.,TRBJ2-7,TGTGCCTGGAGTGTATCGGCAGTCTACGAGCAGTACTTC,CAWSVSAVYEQYF
TRBV9,TRBD2,.,TRBJ2-2,TGTGCCACCCGGGAGGGGGACACCGGGGAGCTGTTTTTT,CATREGDTGELFF
TRBV10-3,TRBD1,.,TRBJ1-2,TGTGCCACCGGGACAGCCGCTAACTATGGCTACACCTTC,CATGTAANYGYTF
TRBV7-9,TRBD2,.,TRBJ2-5,TGTGCCAGCAGCCTAGCGCTACTAGCGCAAGAGACCCAGTACTTC,CASSLALLAQETQYF
TRBV2,.,.,TRBJ1-4,TGTGCCAGCAGTGATTCGATAAGGGTTGGCCTTAATGAAAAACTGTTTTTT,CASSDSIRVGLNEKLFF
TRBV2,.,.,TRBJ1-5,TGTGCCAGCAGTCTTAAGAGGGGATCCAATCAGCCCCAGCATTTT,CASSLKRGSNQPQHF
TRBV5-5,TRBD1,.,TRBJ1-2,TGTGCCAGCAGCCGAGGCGGGACAGGCTATGGCTACACCTTC,CASSRGGTGYGYTF
TRBV11-2,.,once,TRBJ2-7,TGTGCCAGCAGCTTAGATCCGGGTCCTACCTCCGGGCAGTACTTC,CASSLDPGPTSGQYF
TRBV29-1,.,.,TRBJ1-2,TGCAGCGTCGGGCCTCATAACTATGGCTACACCTTC,CSVGPHNYGYTF
TRBV6-5,.,.,TRBJ1-2,TGTGCCAGTACCTCTACAGGGTACTATGGCTACACCTTC,CASTSTGYYGYTF
TRBV30,.,.,TRBJ1-2,TGTGCCCGGAGGCAGGGATTGAACTATGGCTACACCTTC,CARRQGLNYGYTF
TRBV29-1,.,.,TRBJ1-1,TGCAGCGTTGAAAGGGTGAACACTGAAGCTTTCTTT,CSVERVNTEAFF
TRBV5-6,.,.,TRBJ1-1,TGTGCCAGCAACAGACCTGGGGTAGGTGAGAACACTGAAGCTTTCTTT,CASNRPGVGENTEAFF
TRBV6-5,.,.,TRBJ2-7,TGTGCCAGCAGCAGGACACTCGGGTACGAGCAGTACTTC,CASSRTLGYEQYF
TRBV29-1,.,.,TRBJ2-7,TGCAGCGCCTCGTCGGGGAGCTCCTACGAGCAGTACTTC,CSASSGSSYEQYF
TRBV11-2,.,.,TRBJ1-2,TGTGCCAGCAGCCTGCTCGGGGGGAACTATGGCTACACCTTC,CASSLLGGNYGYTF
TRBV9,.,.,TRBJ1-3,TGTGCCAGCAGCGTAGGAGGAACCCGAAACACCATATATTTT,CASSVGGTRNTIYF
TRBV6-6,.,.,TRBJ1-1,TGTGCCAGCAGGAGGGTGACGGGTATAGAAAAGGCTTTCTTT,CASRRVTGIEKAFF
TRBV7-9,.,.,TRBJ2-1,TGTGCCAGCAGCTTAGCCCCGGCGGTAGCGATCGATGAGCAGTTCTTC,CASSLAPAVAIDEQFF
TRBV9,TRBD1,once,TRBJ2-5,TGTGCCAGCAGCACCAGCCCGGGACAGGGGGGGGAGACCCAGTACTTC,CASSTSPGQGGETQYF
TRBV30,.,.,TRBJ2-4,TGTGCCTGGGAGGACAGTCTAGCCAAAAACATTCAGTACTTC,CAWEDSLAKNIQYF
TRBV30,TRBD1,.,TRBJ2-7,TGTGCCTCCGCCGGGACAGATTCCTACGAGCAGTACTTC,CASAGTDSYEQYF
TRBV2,.,.,TRBJ2-3,TGTGCCAGCAGTCCCTTTGACGGATATACGCAGTATTTT,CASSPFDGYTQYF
TRBV5-1,TRBD1,.,TRBJ2-7,TGCGCCAGCAGCTTGGGGACAGGGTACTACGAGCAGTACTTC,CASSLGTGYYEQYF
TRBV7-9,.,few,TRBJ1-2,TGTGCCAGCAGTCCAAGCGAGGATGGCTACACCTTC,CASSPSEDGYTF
TRBV10-3,.,.,TRBJ1-2,TGTGCCATCAGTGACAGGGGCCCGTTCTATGGCTACACCTTC,CAISDRGPFYGYTF
TRBV30,.,medium-sized,TRBJ1-5,TGTGCCTGGAGTGCGACCGAGAATCAGCCCCAGCATTTT,CAWSATENQPQHF